Listed here are 18 T cell receptor beta chains from one sample, sequenced in a study of T cell responses to AZD1222 COVID-19 vaccine. Sequenced by immunoSEQ multiplex PCR; TCRdb stores in-frame clones only, minus some. The sample records some 110,000 clones, over 75% being singletons. The material sequenced was peripheral blood, taken on day 0 of AZD1222 vaccination. The receptors stem from an adult in good health.

The genes are TRBV7-2 and TRBJ1-5; D ambiguous. This CDR3 is 14 amino acids long. Deletions cut 2 bases from V and 6 bases from J, with 11 bases between. CDR1 and CDR2 (germline): SGHTA, FQGNSA. The CDR3 loop reads CASSLWEGGQPQHF. As DNA, the CDR3 is TGTGCCAGCAGCTTATGGGAAGGAGGTCAGCCCCAGCATTTT.

The rearrangement joins TRBV9 to TRBJ1-6; D remains ambiguous. Trimming cost V 4 bases and J 7 bases, with 18 bases left between them. This CDR3 region has 16 residues. Germline V CDR1 and CDR2: SGDLS, YYNGEE. For the CDR3, the DNA is TGTGCCAGCAGCTCAAGGACCTACGGCAGGAATTCACCCCTCCACTTT. It codes for CASSSRTYGRNSPLHF. Looking up the rest from reference TRBV9 and TRBJ1-6 gives the full variable domain: DSGVTQTPKHLITATGQRVTLRCSPRSGDLSVYWYQQSLDQGLQFLIQYYNGEERAKGNILERFSAQQFPDLHSELNLSSLELGDSALYFCASSSRTYGRNSPLHFGNGTRLTVT.

J is TRBJ1-3 and V is TRBV3-1 (or the pseudogene TRBV3-2); D is uncertain. V dropped 0 bases and J dropped 1 base, with 4 bases sitting between them. CDR1 is LGHDT, CDR2 YNNKEL, per germline (reference sequence). There are 14 residues in the CDR3. The CDR3 sequence is CASSQEQSGNTIYF. The DNA for the CDR3 is TGTGCCAGCAGCCAAGAACAGTCTGGAAACACCATATATTTT.

This clone appeared a few times. The chain uses TRBV5-1 and TRBJ2-7; 9 bases match TRBD1. Germline CDR1 SGHRS, CDR2 YFSETQ. The CDR3 is made up of 18 amino acids. The trim removed 0 bases at V and 2 bases at J, leaving 12 bases unmatched. CDR3 region: CASSLGSPGQGSPYEQYF. The DNA of the CDR3 is TGCGCCAGCAGCTTGGGGTCACCGGGACAGGGTTCTCCCTACGAGCAGTACTTC.

The CDR3 coding sequence is TGTGCCAGCAGTTACTCAGGAGGCGGCTCACCCCTCCACTTT. Protein: CASSYSGGGSPLHF. This chain joins TRBV6-5 and TRBJ1-6; no clear D. Trimming pared 0 bases from V and 10 bases from J, leaving 10 bases between. CDR1 is MNHEY and CDR2 is SVGAGI in the germline V gene. This CDR3 is 14 amino acids long.

There are a few counts of this clone. V gene TRBV5-6 combines with J gene TRBJ2-2, with D unresolved. Per the germline V gene, CDR1 is SGHDT and CDR2 is YYEEEE. CDR3 size: 11 residues. With 3 bases removed from V and 6 bases from J, the gap between germline ends came to 3 bases. CDR3 loop: CASSWSGELFF. The CDR3 DNA sequence: TGTGCCAGCAGCTGGTCCGGGGAGCTGTTTTTT.

The chain carries TRBV2 and TRBJ2-1, with D perhaps given as TRBD1 or TRBD2 (5 bases each). The CDR3 covers 15 residues. Germline CDR1 and CDR2: SNHLY and FYNNEI. V shed 3 bases and J shed 2 bases, with 11 bases lying between them. The DNA of the CDR3 is TGTGCCAGCAGTGACGGGCAGGGAGCCTACAATGAGCAGTTCTTC. It is translated as CASSDGQGAYNEQFF.

J is TRBJ1-2 and V is TRBV28, with D possibly matching TRBD1 (5 bases). Germline V gene data show CDR1 as MDHEN and CDR2 as SYDVKM. The V gene lost 4 bases and the J gene lost 4 bases, with 16 bases spanning the gap. There are 15 residues in the CDR3. The DNA for the CDR3 is TGTGCCAGCAGTTCAGGTTCAGTGGGGCCCTATGGCTACACCTTC. It yields the protein CASSSGSVGPYGYTF.

This chain connects TRBV6-5 to TRBJ2-1; perhaps TRBD1 as D (6 bases). The V gene's germline CDR1 is MNHEY and CDR2 SVGAGI. There are 14 residues in the CDR3. The V end was cut by 8 bases, the J end by 6 bases, with 17 bases between. CDR3 protein: CASENRARGNEQFF. The CDR3 DNA reads as TGTGCCAGCGAGAACAGGGCTAGGGGCAATGAGCAGTTCTTC.

The chain links TRBV27 to TRBJ1-5; tentative D call: TRBD1 (6 bases). The length of the CDR3 is 13 residues. CDR1 MNHEY and CDR2 SMNVEV come from the germline V gene (reference sequence). V was cut by 2 bases and J by 6 bases, with 8 bases left in between. CDR3 loop: CASSLTGIQPQHF. In DNA form, the CDR3 reads TGTGCCAGCAGTTTAACAGGGATTCAGCCCCAGCATTTT.

The chain uses TRBV6-2 or TRBV6-3 and TRBJ1-2, with 12 nucleotides matching TRBD1. Germline trimming cut 5 bases from V and 8 bases from J; bases unmatched to any gene: 6. The CDR3 extends over 14 amino acids. The germline V gene has CDR1 MNHEY and CDR2 SVGEGT. This CDR3 reads CASSLQGTGGGYTF. The CDR3 DNA sequence: TGTGCCAGCAGTCTCCAGGGGACAGGGGGCGGCTACACCTTC.

This chain connects TRBV7-3 to TRBJ2-5; D is perhaps TRBD2 (5 bases). This CDR3 contains 13 residues. Trimming shortened V by 3 bases and J by 2 bases, and 7 bases separated the two germline ends. Looked up from germline, CDR1 is SGHTA and CDR2 is FQGTGA. This CDR3 is CASSLGGQETQYF. The CDR3 DNA follows: TGTGCCAGCAGCTTGGGCGGGCAAGAGACCCAGTACTTC.

Only a few counts were recorded for this clone. This chain joins TRBV27 and TRBJ1-5, with 8 nucleotides matching TRBD1. V lost 7 bases to trimming and J lost 6 bases; unmatched junction nucleotides: 8. Per germline, CDR1 MNHEY and CDR2 SMNVEV (reference sequence). This CDR3 is 14 amino acids long. CDR3 sequence reads: CASTSSGGLQPQHF. In DNA form, the CDR3 reads TGTGCCAGCACCTCCTCAGGGGGCCTTCAGCCCCAGCATTTT.

The chain couples TRBV7-9 to TRBJ1-2, with D unclear. The V end was cut by 3 bases, the J end by 6 bases, with 11 bases between. The CDR3 loop spans 13 amino acids. Germline CDR1 reads SEHNR; CDR2 reads FQNEAQ (reference sequence). CDR3 sequence (DNA): TGTGCCAGCAGCTTGGCGGGGAGCCATGGCTACACCTTC. Protein sequence: CASSLAGSHGYTF.

The chain carries TRBV6-6 and TRBJ2-7; TRBD1 aligns across 8 bases. The CDR3 loop spans 19 amino acids. Germline loops: CDR1 MNHNY, CDR2 SVGAGI (reference sequence). Losses at the gene ends were 5 bases for V and 2 bases for J; bases not matched to a gene: 20. CDR3 sequence reads: CASSPSTGELLGLTYEQYF. The CDR3 DNA follows: TGTGCCAGCAGTCCCTCGACAGGGGAGTTATTAGGTTTGACCTACGAGCAGTACTTC.

This chain joins TRBV15 and TRBJ2-3, with D possibly TRBD1 on 6 matching bases. In germline, CDR1 is LNHNV, CDR2 YYDKDF (reference sequence). Trimming cost V 1 base and J 1 base, with 12 bases left between them. The CDR3 loop spans 16 amino acids. CDR3 DNA: TGTGCCACCAGCAGAGGTGACAGGCGACGCACAGATACGCAGTATTTT. It yields the protein CATSRGDRRRTDTQYF.

The V call is TRBV5-6, the J call TRBJ1-5; no definite D call. The CDR3 length is 16 residues. V was trimmed by 1 base and J by 3 bases, leaving 14 bases between them. The V gene's germline CDR1 is SGHDT and CDR2 YYEEEE. The CDR3 nucleotides are TGTGCCAGCAGCTTGTCCACGGGATCCTACAATCAGCCCCAGCATTTT. Its translation is CASSLSTGSYNQPQHF.

The sample holds one count of this clone. The CDR3 DNA is TGTGCCAGCAGCTTTAGAGGGGATGAAGCTTTCTTT. Encoded protein: CASSFRGDEAFF. The chain uses TRBV5-5 and TRBJ1-1, with TRBD1 as a possible D gene (5 bases). CDR1 and CDR2 from the germline V gene are SGHKS and YYEKEE (reference sequence). The CDR3 has 12 amino acids. V gave up 2 bases and J gave up 7 bases, with 9 bases separating them.